This TCR beta chain was identified in a study of cytotoxic CD8 clonotypes in ibrutinib-treated CLL. General study points: Rising at ibrutinib response, clonality subsequently fell back toward baseline at progression.

This clone came up a few times. The antigen is unknown. V lost 0 bases to trimming and J lost 5 bases, with 6 bases between them. The germline V gene has CDR1 MGHRA and CDR2 YSYEKL. CDR3 length equals 13 residues. Researchers set a sequencing depth target of 1 in 200,000 to 1 in 1 million T cells. TCRdb's copy holds only in-frame clones and misses some; the assay was immunoSEQ multiplex PCR. The sample gives 40,000 to 50,000 clones, roughly three fifths of which show up once; about 27% is in the top ten. The chain has TRBV4-1 and TRBJ2-3; D remains unclear. The source was PBMCs, collected after 24 months of ibrutinib treatment. The receptor's source is a human donor with chronic lymphocytic leukemia. CDR3 coding DNA: TGCGCCAGCAGCCAAGATGCCCGAGATACGCAGTATTTT. Its translation: CASSQDARDTQYF.